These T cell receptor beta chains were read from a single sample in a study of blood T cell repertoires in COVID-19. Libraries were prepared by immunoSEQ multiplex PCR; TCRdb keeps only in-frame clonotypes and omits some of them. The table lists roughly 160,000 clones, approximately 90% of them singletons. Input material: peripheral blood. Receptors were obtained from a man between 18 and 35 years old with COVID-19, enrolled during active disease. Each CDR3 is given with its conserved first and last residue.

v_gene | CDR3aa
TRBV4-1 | CASSQERLAGQNEQFF
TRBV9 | CASSGLITGELFF
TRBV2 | CASTGQAYEQYF
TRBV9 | CASSAGQSSSYEQYF
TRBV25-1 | CASSELSGSGTDTQYF
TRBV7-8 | CASSWRLFYEQYF
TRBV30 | CAWRPWTGATDTQYF
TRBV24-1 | CATSERGLAGGPGTQYF
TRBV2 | CASMRTGSSYEQYF
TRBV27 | CASSFSGGSYEQYF
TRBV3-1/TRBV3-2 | CASSQFPAGYEQYF
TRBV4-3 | CASSQGTGGPDTQYF
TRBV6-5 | CASSYLGVYGYTF
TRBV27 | CASSPGATNEKLLF
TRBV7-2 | CASSPWADYNEQFF